These T cell receptor beta chains were read from a single sample in a study of blood T cells in healthy people across ages. In TCRdb, the 5' RACE reads were re-called with MiXCR into one record per CDR3 protein. The sample holds about 1.8 million distinct CDR3 sequences, 49% seen once. Sequencing input: blood. All receptors derive from a woman aged 40 to 50 in good health. CDR3s include the opening cysteine and the closing phenylalanine or tryptophan. A D gene is named only where the DNA matches it firmly. Size tells how often a clone was seen (once, few, many) or the class of an expanded clone, and some rows leave it out.

clone_size j_call d_call v_call cdr3_aa cdr3_nt
- TRBJ2-1 - TRBV7-7 CASSRSGYRNNNEQFF TGTGCTAGCAGCCGCTCGGGTTACCGGAACAATAATGAGCAGTTCTTC
few TRBJ1-2 - TRBV20-1 CSAPSGRGGYGYTF TGCAGTGCCCCATCCGGTCGGGGCGGCTATGGCTACACCTTC
once TRBJ2-3 TRBD1 TRBV29-1 CSAGQGGGSSTDTQYF TGCAGCGCGGGACAGGGGGGGGGATCTAGCACAGATACGCAGTATTTT
- TRBJ2-5 - TRBV4-1 CASSQEGARKTQYF TGCGCCAGCAGCCAAGAAGGTGCACGGAAGACCCAGTACTTC
few TRBJ2-7 TRBD2 TRBV20-1 CSAKNTLAGFAYEQYF TGCAGTGCTAAAAACACACTAGCGGGTTTTGCCTACGAGCAGTACTTC
- TRBJ1-5 - TRBV12-3/TRBV12-4 CASSSVVGQNQPQHF TGTGCCAGCAGTTCAGTGGTCGGACAGAATCAGCCCCAGCATTTT
- TRBJ2-5 TRBD2 TRBV20-1 CSARGISGLAGETQYF TGCAGTGCTAGAGGAATCTCCGGACTAGCGGGAGAGACCCAGTACTTC
few TRBJ2-5 TRBD2 TRBV7-3 CASSLGTSNQETQYF TGTGCCAGCAGCTTAGGGACTAGCAACCAAGAGACCCAGTACTTC
- TRBJ1-2 TRBD1 TRBV27 CASLDRGTAGYTF TGTGCCAGCTTGGACAGGGGAACTGCTGGCTACACCTTC
few TRBJ2-7 TRBD2 TRBV20-1 CSATLAGGVYEQYF TGCAGTGCTACCCTAGCGGGGGGGGTTTACGAGCAGTACTTC
- TRBJ1-2 - TRBV20-1 CSARDRLAGRGYTF TGCAGTGCTAGAGATCGGTTAGCGGGACGAGGCTACACCTTC
- TRBJ2-6 - TRBV7-3 CASSPRSVVGANVLTF TGTGCCAGCAGCCCAAGGTCCGTTGTTGGGGCCAACGTCCTGACTTTC
few TRBJ2-1 TRBD2 TRBV7-9 CASRTTGLAGFNEQFF TGTGCCAGCAGGACGACTGGACTAGCGGGTTTCAATGAGCAGTTCTTC
- TRBJ2-5 - TRBV6-1 CASSEGAAQETQYF TGTGCCAGCAGTGAAGGGGCGGCCCAAGAGACCCAGTACTTC
- TRBJ2-5 - TRBV13 CASSLGTTRAEYF TGTGCCAGCAGCTTAGGGACTACCAGGGCCGAGTACTTC
- TRBJ1-2 - TRBV7-2 CASSLAPDRLFGYTF TGTGCCAGCAGCTTAGCCCCAGACCGCTTATTTGGCTACACCTTC
- TRBJ2-7 - TRBV20-1 CSARDIGPYNEQYF TGCAGTGCTAGAGATATCGGCCCCTACAATGAGCAGTACTTC
- TRBJ2-2 TRBD1 TRBV7-9 CASSPPPYRGPHRELFF TGTGCCAGCAGCCCTCCACCGTACAGGGGTCCCCACCGGGAGCTGTTTTTT
many TRBJ2-7 TRBD1 TRBV29-1 CSVRGQGVYEQYF TGCAGCGTTCGTGGACAGGGGGTCTACGAGCAGTACTTC
few TRBJ2-7 - TRBV6-6 CVSRESSYEQYF TGTGTCAGCAGGGAGAGCTCCTACGAGCAGTACTTC
- TRBJ2-5 TRBD2 TRBV11-2 CASNPGGEETQYF TGTGCCAGCAATCCGGGGGGGGAGGAGACCCAGTACTTC
- TRBJ2-7 - TRBV6-5 CASRPWTAYEQYF TGTGCCAGCAGGCCATGGACGGCCTACGAGCAGTACTTC
- TRBJ2-5 TRBD2 TRBV20-1 CSARHGGQETQYF TGCAGTGCTAGGCACGGGGGGCAAGAGACCCAGTACTTC
- TRBJ2-3 - TRBV13 CPSSPLAESTDTQYF TGTCCCAGCAGCCCGCTAGCAGAAAGCACAGATACGCAGTATTTT
once TRBJ1-2 TRBD1 TRBV6-2/TRBV6-3 CASTLQGAAGYGYTF TGTGCCAGCACTCTACAGGGGGCTGCCGGCTATGGCTACACCTTC
- TRBJ2-5 TRBD2 TRBV12-3/TRBV12-4 CASSLRSGVPGETQYF TGTGCCAGCAGTTTACGTAGCGGGGTCCCGGGGGAGACCCAGTACTTC
few TRBJ1-2 - TRBV20-1 CSASEGGRSYGYTF TGCAGTGCTTCCGAGGGAGGCCGGAGCTATGGCTACACCTTC
- TRBJ2-4 TRBD2 TRBV20-1 CSARKAGGTKNIQYF TGCAGTGCTAGAAAAGCGGGGGGGACCAAAAACATTCAGTACTTC
- TRBJ1-5 - TRBV20-1 CSARDFRWEQENQPQHF TGCAGTGCTAGAGATTTCCGCTGGGAACAGGAGAATCAGCCCCAGCATTTT
- TRBJ1-5 - TRBV4-3 CASSQRTVDQPQHF TGCGCCAGCAGCCAAAGGACAGTTGATCAGCCCCAGCATTTT
few TRBJ2-7 - TRBV12-3/TRBV12-4 CASSFGQFNEQYF TGTGCCAGCAGTTTCGGACAGTTCAACGAGCAGTACTTC
- TRBJ2-6 TRBD1 TRBV19 CASSMETGGGGANVLTF TGTGCCAGTAGTATGGAGACAGGGGGAGGTGGGGCCAACGTCCTGACTTTC
- TRBJ2-7 TRBD2 TRBV5-1 CASSLAGLAGAYNEQYF TGCGCCAGCAGCTTGGCGGGACTAGCGGGGGCCTACAATGAGCAGTACTTC
- TRBJ2-1 - TRBV21-1 CASSNLGRQVSNEQFF TGTGCCAGCAGCAACCTGGGACGCCAGGTTAGCAATGAGCAGTTCTTC
- TRBJ2-1 - TRBV4-1 CASSQALYAPGSDEQFF TGCGCCAGCAGCCAGGCCCTCTATGCCCCTGGAAGCGATGAGCAGTTCTTC
few TRBJ2-1 - TRBV29-1 CSVEDQAPYNEQFF TGCAGCGTTGAAGATCAGGCCCCATACAATGAGCAGTTCTTC
- TRBJ2-4 TRBD1 TRBV13 CASSLRGRGLNIQYF TGTGCCAGCAGCTTAAGGGGCAGGGGGTTGAACATTCAGTACTTC
- TRBJ2-3 - TRBV4-3 CASSQLVSTDAQYF TGCGCCAGCAGCCAACTGGTGTCCACAGATGCGCAGTATTTT
- TRBJ2-7 TRBD1 TRBV20-1 CSARVTTGSRYEQYF TGCAGTGCTAGAGTTACGACAGGGAGTAGGTACGAGCAGTACTTC
few TRBJ1-2 - TRBV20-1 CSARDIGELANYGYTF TGCAGTGCTAGAGATATCGGGGAGCTAGCTAACTATGGCTACACCTTC
many TRBJ2-5 - TRBV7-2 CASSLDRLETQYF TGTGCCAGCAGTCTTGACAGGTTGGAGACCCAGTACTTC
- TRBJ2-1 TRBD1 TRBV5-1 CASSGQGWDEQFF TGCGCCAGCAGCGGACAGGGGTGGGATGAGCAGTTCTTC
few TRBJ2-4 TRBD2 TRBV7-2 CASSPSGTSGGGGNIQYF TGTGCCAGCAGCCCGAGCGGGACTAGCGGGGGCGGGGGGAACATTCAGTACTTC
- TRBJ2-1 TRBD2 TRBV7-2 CASSLPSSGGKNEQFF TGTGCCAGCAGCCTACCCTCTAGCGGGGGAAAAAATGAGCAGTTCTTC